This entry lists 25 T cell receptor beta chains sequenced from one sample in a study of T-cell memory formation after mild COVID-19. From the 5' RACE reads, TCRdb called clonotypes with MiXCR, one entry per CDR3 protein. In the table there are 350,000 or so distinct CDR3 sequences, around 21% of which are singletons. Material for sequencing was PBMCs or a T cell subset sorted from them (not recorded which). These receptors were collected from an adult woman who had mild COVID-19 (a few samples of this study predate the infection). Cell type and time point are not known.

This clonotype was recorded a few times. The chain recombines TRBV5-1 with TRBJ1-1; D is undetermined. The CDR3 sequence is 12 residues long. Trimming took off 0 bases at V and 5 bases at J, with 5 bases between the two ends. Germline loops: CDR1 SGHRS, CDR2 YFSETQ. CDR3 in DNA: TGCGCCAGCAGCTTGGGACAAACTGAAGCTTTCTTT. It codes for CASSLGQTEAFF.

This clonotype was seen a handful of times. The chain combines TRBV4-1 with TRBJ2-3, with D perhaps matching TRBD2 (5 bases). Between the trimmed V and J ends, which lost 4 bases and 5 bases, there was a span of 13 bases. Germline V gene lookup returns CDR1 MGHRA and CDR2 YSYEKL. The CDR3 is 14 residues long. The CDR3 protein is CASSPLDEGDTQYF. CDR3 coding DNA: TGCGCCAGCAGCCCCCTCGATGAGGGAGATACGCAGTATTTT.

J is TRBJ2-3 and V is TRBV29-1; 11 bases match TRBD1. The V segment lost 7 bases and the J segment 5 bases; nucleotides outside the gene matches: 5. Germline V lookup: CDR1 SQVTM, CDR2 ANQGSEA. This CDR3 is built from 13 residues. CDR3 sequence: CSARDRGRDTQYF. CDR3 sequence (DNA): TGCAGCGCCCGGGACAGGGGGAGAGATACGCAGTATTTT.

The table lists this clonotype with a few counts. The chain is built from TRBV5-1 and TRBJ1-1; TRBD1 is a possible D gene (6 bases). Looked up from germline, CDR1 is SGHRS and CDR2 is YFSETQ. Trimming took 2 bases from V and 8 from J, leaving 22 bases between them. This CDR3 contains 16 residues. CDR3: CASSFEGFGGREEAFF. CDR3 DNA: TGCGCCAGCAGCTTTGAGGGCTTCGGGGGCAGGGAAGAAGCTTTCTTT.

This clonotype was counted between two and nine times. This chain links TRBV7-9 with TRBJ1-1; the D gene is possibly TRBD1 (6 bases). CDR1 SEHNR and CDR2 FQNEAQ come from the germline V gene (reference sequence). The CDR3 has 11 residues. The ends were cut back, 4 bases at V and 8 bases at J, with 8 bases in the middle. The CDR3 sequence is CASSSGQEAFF. The CDR3 DNA reads as TGTGCCAGCAGCTCTGGACAGGAAGCTTTCTTT.

The chain links TRBV19 to TRBJ2-2, with D possibly matching TRBD1 (6 bases). V was cut by 5 bases and J by 4 bases, with 14 bases left in between. Per the germline V gene, CDR1 is LNHDA and CDR2 is SQIVND (reference sequence). The CDR3 has 15 residues. The CDR3 reads CASSLTGWVTGELFF. The CDR3 DNA reads TGTGCCAGTAGTTTGACAGGCTGGGTCACCGGGGAGCTGTTTTTT.

The chain employs TRBV9 and TRBJ2-3, with unresolved D. The CDR3 sequence is 15 residues long. Germline-derived CDR1 and CDR2 are SGDLS and YYNGEE. V was shortened by 3 bases and J by 4 bases, with 15 bases between the two germline ends. The CDR3 coding sequence is TGTGCCAGCAGCGGTGATGGGGTTGGCGCAGATACGCAGTATTTT. This sequence encodes CASSGDGVGADTQYF.

The chain carries TRBV5-1 and TRBJ2-5; 9 bases fit TRBD1. This CDR3 region has 14 residues. The ends lost 4 bases at V and 5 bases at J; junction bases unmatched: 6. CDR1 and CDR2 from the germline V gene are SGHRS and YFSETQ. CDR3 region: CASSNTGGWETQYF. Written as DNA, the CDR3 is TGCGCCAGCAGCAATACAGGGGGCTGGGAGACCCAGTACTTC.

The chain has TRBV7-7 and TRBJ2-2; 7 bases agree with TRBD2. V shed 5 bases, J shed 3 bases, and the junction held 6 bases outside the gene matches. Germline V gene data show CDR1 as SSHAT and CDR2 as FNYEAQ (reference sequence). The CDR3 totals 15 residues. The DNA of the CDR3 is TGTGCCAGCAGCCCGCGGGGGACCCACACCGGGGAGCTGTTTTTT. Translating it yields CASSPRGTHTGELFF.

The table lists this clonotype with a few counts. The CDR3 protein is CASSLKGDNEQYF. Here the CDR3 DNA reads TGTGCCAGCAGCCTGAAGGGGGACAACGAGCAGTACTTC. The rearrangement links TRBV7-9 to TRBJ2-7; tentative D call: TRBD1 (6 bases). The CDR3 is 13 residues long. Deletions cut 5 bases from V and 5 bases from J, with 13 bases between. Germline loops: CDR1 SEHNR, CDR2 FQNEAQ (reference sequence).

The gene calls are TRBV7-9 and TRBJ1-6; possibly TRBD1 for D (5 bases). CDR3 length: 14 residues. Germline CDR1 is SEHNR and CDR2 is FQNEAQ (reference sequence). Trimming cost V 5 bases and J 6 bases, with 11 bases left between them. For the CDR3, the DNA is TGTGCCAGCAGCCCCCGGGACCTTAATTCACCCCTCCACTTT. Amino acids: CASSPRDLNSPLHF. Filled out from reference TRBV7-9 and TRBJ1-6, the complete variable domain reads DTGVSQNPRHKITKRGQNVTFRCDPISEHNRLYWYRQTLGQGPEFLTYFQNEAQLEKSRLLSDRFSAERPKGSFSTLEIQRTEQGDSAMYLCASSPRDLNSPLHFGNGTRLTVT.

This clonotype has just a few counts. The chain links TRBV6-2 or TRBV6-3 to TRBJ1-2; TRBD1 might be the D (5 bases). The germline V gene has CDR1 MNHEY and CDR2 SVGEGT. V gave up 0 bases and J gave up 5 bases, with 7 bases separating them. This CDR3 region has 13 residues. CDR3 DNA sequence: TGTGCCAGCAGTTACTCGGGGGGTTATGGCTACACCTTC. Amino acid sequence: CASSYSGGYGYTF.

This clonotype was seen only a few times. The chain is built from TRBV4-2 and TRBJ1-4; D uncertain. Looked up from germline, CDR1 is LGHNA and CDR2 is YNFKEQ. The CDR3 contains 13 residues. V lost 3 bases to trimming and J lost 13 bases, with 15 bases between them. CDR3 region: CASSQVYNEVLFF. Here the CDR3 DNA reads TGTGCCAGCAGCCAGGTCTATAATGAGGTACTGTTTTTT.

This clonotype was counted a few times. The rearrangement uses TRBV7-6 and TRBJ2-7; TRBD1 matches at 7 bases. V shed 5 bases, J shed 0 bases, and the junction held 4 bases outside the gene matches. The germline V gene encodes CDR1 SGHVS and CDR2 FNYEAQ. The CDR3 length is 14 residues. The CDR3 bases are TGTGCCAGCAGCCCAGGGGGTACCTCCTACGAGCAGTACTTC. Its translation: CASSPGGTSYEQYF.

The chain links TRBV3-1 to TRBJ1-1; possibly TRBD1 for D (5 bases). V was clipped by 1 base and J by 1 base, with 7 bases between them. There are 14 residues in the CDR3. Germline V gene data show CDR1 as LGHDT and CDR2 as YNNKEL (reference sequence). The CDR3 nucleotides are TGTGCCAGCAGCCAAGCAGGGACGAACACTGAAGCTTTCTTT. Translation: CASSQAGTNTEAFF. Together with reference TRBV3-1 and TRBJ1-1, the CDR3 gives the full variable domain: DTAVSQTPKYLVTQMGNDKSIKCEQNLGHDTMYWYKQDSKKFLKIMFSYNNKELIINETVPNRFSPKSPDKAHLNLHINSLELGDSAVYFCASSQAGTNTEAFFGQGTRLTVV.

This clonotype was counted between two and nine times. The CDR3 DNA follows: TGCAGTTTTACCTCAGGGGTGAACACTGAAGCTTTCTTT. This sequence encodes CSFTSGVNTEAFF. The chain couples TRBV20-1 to TRBJ1-1, with a tentative D call TRBD1 (6 bases). V was cut by 8 bases and J by 0 bases, with 13 bases left in between. The CDR3 runs to 13 residues. Germline loops: CDR1 DFQATT, CDR2 SNEGSKA (reference sequence).

A few counts support this clonotype. The genes are TRBV5-1 and TRBJ1-4; D remains unclear. CDR3 length equals 15 residues. Trimming pared 0 bases from V and 0 bases from J, leaving 6 bases between. The germline gives CDR1 SGHRS, CDR2 YFSETQ. The CDR3 is CASSLADPTNEKLFF. The CDR3 region has the DNA TGCGCCAGCAGCTTGGCAGACCCAACTAATGAAAAACTGTTTTTT.

The chain combines TRBV20-1 with TRBJ1-2, with 11 bases matching TRBD1. J lost 6 bases, V lost 0 bases, and 6 bases had no gene match. Germline V gene sequence: CDR1 DFQATT, CDR2 SNEGSKA (reference sequence). CDR3 size: 15 residues. The CDR3 spells CSARDPGQGADGYTF. The CDR3 bases are TGCAGTGCTAGAGATCCCGGACAGGGGGCGGATGGCTACACCTTC.

This chain uses TRBV6-5 with TRBJ2-7; D is unresolved. CDR3 length: 13 amino acids. From germline, CDR1 is MNHEY and CDR2 SVGAGI. Deletions cut 2 bases from V and 5 bases from J, with 10 bases between. CDR3 sequence reads: CASSYSNTDEQYF. The CDR3 DNA sequence: TGTGCCAGCAGTTACAGCAACACTGACGAGCAGTACTTC.

V is TRBV6-2 or TRBV6-3 and J is TRBJ2-7; weak D call: TRBD2 (6 bases). The CDR3 covers 14 residues. V dropped 1 base and J dropped 3 bases, with 10 bases sitting between them. Germline-derived CDR1 and CDR2 are MNHEY and SVGEGT. The CDR3 protein is CASSYWRTNYEQYF. The CDR3 DNA reads TGTGCCAGCAGTTACTGGAGGACTAACTACGAGCAGTACTTC.

This clonotype occurred a few times. V usage is TRBV27 and J usage is TRBJ1-1; a weak D match, TRBD1 (5 bases). Germline V gene lookup returns CDR1 MNHEY and CDR2 SMNVEV (reference sequence). The CDR3 sequence is 16 residues long. With 5 bases removed from V and 1 base from J, the gap between germline ends came to 17 bases. The CDR3 bases are TGTGCCAGCAGTCCTCGCCAATGGGGGGAGAACACTGAAGCTTTCTTT. Protein: CASSPRQWGENTEAFF.

The chain has TRBV11-2 and TRBJ1-4; possible D gene TRBD1, 5 bases. This CDR3 comprises 15 residues. Germline CDR1 and CDR2: SGHAT and FQNNGV. Trimming removed 1 base from V and 7 bases from J, with 13 bases in between. The CDR3 DNA follows: TGTGCCAGCAGCTTAGGGGGCCTTGGGAGTGAAAAACTGTTTTTT. Protein product: CASSLGGLGSEKLFF.

This chain links TRBV7-2 with TRBJ2-7, with TRBD2 matching over 8 bases. In germline, CDR1 is SGHTA, CDR2 FQGNSA. The CDR3 is 13 residues long. The trim removed 8 bases at V and 4 bases at J, leaving 7 bases unmatched. The CDR3 sequence: CASGAGGSYEQYF. The CDR3 nucleotides read TGTGCCAGCGGCGCGGGAGGTTCTTACGAGCAGTACTTC. Filled out from reference TRBV7-2 and TRBJ2-7, the complete variable domain reads GAGVSQSPSNKVTEKGKDVELRCDPISGHTALYWYRQSLGQGLEFLIYFQGNSAPDKSGLPSDRFSAERTGGSVSTLTIQRTQQEDSAVYLCASGAGGSYEQYFGPGTRLTVT.

This chain joins TRBV6-5 and TRBJ2-2, with 10 bases that match TRBD1. Germline assignment: CDR1 MNHEY and CDR2 SVGAGI. The CDR3 has 16 amino acids. Trimming at V came to 2 bases and at J to 4 bases, leaving 4 bases not matched to a gene. CDR3 sequence reads: CASSYPGTGVTGELFF. The DNA of the CDR3 is TGTGCCAGCAGTTACCCGGGGACAGGGGTCACCGGGGAGCTGTTTTTT.

This clonotype was observed a few times. The chain has TRBV12-3 or TRBV12-4 and TRBJ2-2; TRBD2 might be the D (5 bases). There are 15 residues in the CDR3. V was trimmed by 6 bases and J by 1 base, leaving 12 bases between them. The DNA for the CDR3 is TGTGCCAGCAGCCAGCGGAGCTGGAACACCGGGGAGCTGTTTTTT. Its translation is CASSQRSWNTGELFF.